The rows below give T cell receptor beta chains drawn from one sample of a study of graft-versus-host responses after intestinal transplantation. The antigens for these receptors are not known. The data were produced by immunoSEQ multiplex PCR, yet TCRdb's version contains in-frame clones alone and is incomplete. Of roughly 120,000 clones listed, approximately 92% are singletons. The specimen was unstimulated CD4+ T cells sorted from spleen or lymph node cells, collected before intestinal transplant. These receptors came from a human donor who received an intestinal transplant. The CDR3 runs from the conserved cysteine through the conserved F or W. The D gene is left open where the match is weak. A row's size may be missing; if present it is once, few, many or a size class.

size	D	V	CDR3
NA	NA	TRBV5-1	CASSPLEWSTQYF
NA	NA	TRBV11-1	CASSLVGGTGTEAFF
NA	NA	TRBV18	CASSPPGWGAYEQYF
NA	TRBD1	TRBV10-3	CAGGGQGYEQYF
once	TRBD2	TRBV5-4	CASSLGSLAGRLVPYEQYF
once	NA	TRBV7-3	CASSLIGTRLSYEQYF
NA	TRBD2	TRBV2	CASSRTLADQETQYF
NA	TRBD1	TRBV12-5	CASGLGPGGGYEQYF
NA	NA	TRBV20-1	CSAREDLKEYF
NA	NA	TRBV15	CATSRDKVRYGYTF